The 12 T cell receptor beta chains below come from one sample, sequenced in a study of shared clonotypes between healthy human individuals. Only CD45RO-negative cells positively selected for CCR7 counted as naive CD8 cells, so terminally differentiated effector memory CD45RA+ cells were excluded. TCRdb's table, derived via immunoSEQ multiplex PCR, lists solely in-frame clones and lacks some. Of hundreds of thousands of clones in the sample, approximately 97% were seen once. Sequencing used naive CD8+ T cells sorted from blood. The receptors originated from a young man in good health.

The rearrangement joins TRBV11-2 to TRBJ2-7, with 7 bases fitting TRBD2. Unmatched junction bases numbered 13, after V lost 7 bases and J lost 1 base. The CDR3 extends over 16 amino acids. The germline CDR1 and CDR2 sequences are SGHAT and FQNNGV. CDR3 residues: CASTKGWEGKSYEQYF. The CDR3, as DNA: TGTGCCAGCACCAAGGGTTGGGAGGGAAAATCCTACGAGCAGTACTTC.

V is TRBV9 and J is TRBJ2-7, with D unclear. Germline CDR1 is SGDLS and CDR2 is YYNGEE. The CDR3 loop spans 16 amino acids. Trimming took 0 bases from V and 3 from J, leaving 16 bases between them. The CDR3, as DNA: TGTGCCAGCAGCGTAGAGGCCGACTCGGTAGTCTACGAGCAGTACTTC. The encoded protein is CASSVEADSVVYEQYF. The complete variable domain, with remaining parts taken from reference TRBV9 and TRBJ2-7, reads DSGVTQTPKHLITATGQRVTLRCSPRSGDLSVYWYQQSLDQGLQFLIQYYNGEERAKGNILERFSAQQFPDLHSELNLSSLELGDSALYFCASSVEADSVVYEQYFGPGTRLTVT.

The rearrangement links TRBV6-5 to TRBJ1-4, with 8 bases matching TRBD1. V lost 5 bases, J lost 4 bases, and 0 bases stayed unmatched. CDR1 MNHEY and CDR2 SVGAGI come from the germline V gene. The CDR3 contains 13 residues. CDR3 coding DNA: TGTGCCAGCAGTGGACAGGGTAATGAAAAACTGTTTTTT. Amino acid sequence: CASSGQGNEKLFF.

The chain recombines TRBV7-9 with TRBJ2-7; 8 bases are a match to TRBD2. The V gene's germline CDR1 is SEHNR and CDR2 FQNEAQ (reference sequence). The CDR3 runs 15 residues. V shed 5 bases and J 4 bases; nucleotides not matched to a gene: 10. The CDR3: CASSPEGGGSYEQYF. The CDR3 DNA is TGTGCCAGCAGCCCGGAGGGCGGGGGGTCGTACGAGCAGTACTTC.

The DNA of the CDR3 is TGTGCCAGCCGCACCTCCGGACAGAACACTGAAGCTTTCTTT. It is translated as CASRTSGQNTEAFF. This chain connects TRBV11-2 to TRBJ1-1; D may be TRBD1 (5 bases). V lost 8 bases, J lost 1 base, and 14 bases lay in between. The germline V gene has CDR1 SGHAT and CDR2 FQNNGV. CDR3 length: 14 amino acids.

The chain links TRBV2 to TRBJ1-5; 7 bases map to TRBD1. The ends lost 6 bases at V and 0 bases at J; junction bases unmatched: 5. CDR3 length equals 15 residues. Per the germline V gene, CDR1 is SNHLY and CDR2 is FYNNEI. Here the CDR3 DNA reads TGTGCCAGCAGCCCAGGGGGTTATAGCAATCAGCCCCAGCATTTT. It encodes CASSPGGYSNQPQHF.

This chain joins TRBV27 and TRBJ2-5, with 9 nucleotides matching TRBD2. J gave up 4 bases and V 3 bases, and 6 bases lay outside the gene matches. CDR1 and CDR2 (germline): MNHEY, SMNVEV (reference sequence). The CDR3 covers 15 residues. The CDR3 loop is CASSFYSGSPETQYF. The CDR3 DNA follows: TGTGCCAGCAGTTTTTATAGCGGGAGCCCAGAGACCCAGTACTTC.

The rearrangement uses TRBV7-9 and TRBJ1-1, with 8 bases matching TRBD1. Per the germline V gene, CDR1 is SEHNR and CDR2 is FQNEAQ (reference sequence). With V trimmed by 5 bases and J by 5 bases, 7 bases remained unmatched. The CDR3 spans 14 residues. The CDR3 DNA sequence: TGTGCCAGCAGCCCAACGACAGGGGCTACTGAAGCTTTCTTT. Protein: CASSPTTGATEAFF.

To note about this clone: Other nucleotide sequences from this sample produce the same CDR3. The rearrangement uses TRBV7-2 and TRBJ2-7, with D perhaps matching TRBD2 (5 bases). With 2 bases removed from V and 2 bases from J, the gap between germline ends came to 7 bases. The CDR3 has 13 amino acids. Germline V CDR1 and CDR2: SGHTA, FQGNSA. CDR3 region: CASSLRGPYEQYF. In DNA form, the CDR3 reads TGTGCCAGCAGCTTAAGAGGGCCCTACGAGCAGTACTTC.

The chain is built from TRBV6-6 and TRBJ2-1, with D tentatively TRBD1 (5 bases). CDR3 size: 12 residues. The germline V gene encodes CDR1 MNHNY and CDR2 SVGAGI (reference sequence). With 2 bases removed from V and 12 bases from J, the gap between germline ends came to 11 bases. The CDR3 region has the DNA TGTGCCAGCAGTTACCAGGGCCCCCCGCAGTTCTTC. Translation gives CASSYQGPPQFF.

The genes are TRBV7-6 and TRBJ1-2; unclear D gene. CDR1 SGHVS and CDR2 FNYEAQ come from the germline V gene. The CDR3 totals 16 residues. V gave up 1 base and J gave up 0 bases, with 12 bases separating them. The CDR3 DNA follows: TGTGCCAGCAGCTTAGAGGCGGGCGGACCTAACTATGGCTACACCTTC. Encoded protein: CASSLEAGGPNYGYTF.

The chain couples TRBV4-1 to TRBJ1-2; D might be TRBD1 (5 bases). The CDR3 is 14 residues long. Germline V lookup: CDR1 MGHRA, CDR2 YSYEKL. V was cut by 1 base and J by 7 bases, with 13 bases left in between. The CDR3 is CASSQAPGPLGYTF. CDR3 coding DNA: TGCGCCAGCAGCCAAGCGCCAGGGCCTCTTGGCTACACCTTC.